The 10 T cell receptor beta chains below were found in one sample sequenced in a study of T cell repertoires in cytomegalovirus infection. TCRdb passed the reads through MiXCR, listing each CDR3 protein once. The sample shows around 280,000 distinct CDR3 sequences, approximately 13% of them seen only once. The sequenced sample consisted of PBMCs. The receptors derive from a human donor in good health (CMV status not recorded). Some clones in this sample may be carry-over from other donors' samples.

The J gene is TRBJ1-2, the V gene TRBV7-9, with D unresolved. Germline V gene lookup returns CDR1 SEHNR and CDR2 FQNEAQ (reference sequence). This CDR3 has 13 amino acids. Deletions cut 0 bases from V and 5 bases from J, with 7 bases between. CDR3 sequence reads: CASSLARPYGYTF. The CDR3 nucleotides are TGTGCCAGCAGCTTAGCGCGGCCTTATGGCTACACCTTC.

This clonotype appeared a few times. The chain employs TRBV2 and TRBJ2-5; D not resolved. Germline assignment: CDR1 SNHLY and CDR2 FYNNEI. Trimming removed 10 bases at V and 2 bases at J, with 11 bases between. CDR3 size: 12 residues. The CDR3 region has the DNA TGTGCCACCCGGAGCGTTCAAGAGACCCAGTACTTC. Translated: CATRSVQETQYF.

This clonotype was counted between two and nine times. This sequence joins TRBV29-1 and TRBJ2-5, with 8 nucleotides matching TRBD2. The germline V gene has CDR1 SQVTM and CDR2 ANQGSEA. CDR3 length equals 14 residues. V was pared by 3 bases and J by 6 bases, with 9 bases of the junction left unmatched. CDR3 region: CSVDPGLVGKTQYF. The DNA for the CDR3 is TGCAGCGTTGACCCGGGACTAGTGGGGAAGACCCAGTACTTC.

In this sample, this clonotype turned up a few times. The gene calls are TRBV12-3 or TRBV12-4 and TRBJ1-2; D is uncertain. V was trimmed by 4 bases and J by 8 bases, leaving 17 bases between them. The CDR3 loop spans 14 amino acids. CDR3 in DNA: TGTGCCAGCAGTTACGGCACCTGGCCCCACGGCTACACCTTC. Translating gives CASSYGTWPHGYTF.

This clonotype came up many times. The chain has TRBV7-6 and TRBJ2-7; D tentatively fits TRBD1 or TRBD2 (5 bases each). CDR1 SGHVS and CDR2 FNYEAQ come from the germline V gene. This CDR3 has 15 residues. The V end lost 3 bases, the J end lost 4 bases, and 16 bases lay between the germline ends. For the CDR3, the DNA is TGTGCCAGCAGCTTGAGGGGCGCTGACCAATACGAGCAGTACTTC. Translation gives CASSLRGADQYEQYF.

This clonotype showed up many times. V is TRBV19 and J is TRBJ1-1, with a weak D call TRBD1 (5 bases). CDR3 length equals 14 residues. Trimming took 5 bases from V and 3 from J, leaving 13 bases between them. Germline V gives CDR1 LNHDA, CDR2 SQIVND (reference sequence). This CDR3 reads CASSPSDSYTEAFF. The CDR3 region has the DNA TGTGCCAGTAGTCCATCAGACAGTTACACTGAAGCTTTCTTT.

V is TRBV12-3 or TRBV12-4 and J is TRBJ1-1; 9 positions match TRBD1. J was trimmed by 1 base and V by 7 bases; bases with no gene match: 13. The CDR3 length is 17 residues. The CDR3 is CASNPGRTGEGNTEAFF. CDR3 DNA: TGTGCCAGCAACCCCGGGAGGACAGGGGAGGGGAACACTGAAGCTTTCTTT.

This clonotype was detected many times. The chain uses TRBV10-3 and TRBJ2-1; D unresolved. Trimming pared 6 bases from V and 0 bases from J, leaving 12 bases between. This CDR3 has 15 amino acids. In germline, CDR1 is ENHRY, CDR2 SYGVKD. CDR3 DNA: TGTGCCATCAGCGAGGCCGAGAGCTCCTACAATGAGCAGTTCTTC. Translation gives CAISEAESSYNEQFF.

The V call is TRBV12-3 or TRBV12-4, the J call TRBJ1-4; no clear D. Trimming shortened V by 5 bases and J by 5 bases, and 12 bases separated the two germline ends. The CDR3 has 14 residues. In nucleotides, the CDR3 is TGTGCCAGCAGTCTACTGACGGGAAATGAAAAACTGTTTTTT. It translates to CASSLLTGNEKLFF.

Only a few counts were recorded for this clonotype. The chain's CDR3 is CASSLLRLPDTQYF. CDR3 nucleotide sequence: TGCGCCAGCAGCTTGCTAAGGCTCCCGGATACGCAGTATTTT. V and J are TRBV5-1 and TRBJ2-3; no firm D call. Germline V gene lookup returns CDR1 SGHRS and CDR2 YFSETQ. CDR3 length equals 14 residues. V was clipped by 1 base and J by 6 bases, with 12 bases between them.